Sequencing of this T cell receptor beta chain was carried out in a study of blood T cell repertoires in COVID-19. On the study more broadly: Sites across the United States, Italy and Spain contributed samples from acute and convalescent COVID-19.

V dropped 3 bases and J dropped 7; count of bases not matched to a gene: 7. The V gene's germline CDR1 is SGHTA and CDR2 FQGTGA. The CDR3 runs 15 residues. For recovered donors of Cohort 3, there were two negative PCRs, clearance, or symptom resolution. In the authors' methods: Nucleated cell number was recorded as an estimate derived from reference gene primer amplification. Here immunoSEQ multiplex PCR was the method, and the copy in TCRdb shows in-frame clones only, minus some. That table is the source of V, J and clone size, and D and trimming were worked out from the DNA. The sample contains 300,000 to 400,000 clones, over 80% of which appear only once.

The receptor was derived from a man in his thirties or forties who had recovered from COVID-19. The chain uses TRBV7-3 and TRBJ2-2, with 8 bases fitting TRBD1. Sequencing was performed on PBMCs or T cells enriched from blood (not recorded which). CDR3 amino acids: CASSFDRGQGGELFF. The DNA for the CDR3 is TGTGCCAGCAGCTTCGATCGCGGACAGGGCGGGGAGCTGTTTTTT.